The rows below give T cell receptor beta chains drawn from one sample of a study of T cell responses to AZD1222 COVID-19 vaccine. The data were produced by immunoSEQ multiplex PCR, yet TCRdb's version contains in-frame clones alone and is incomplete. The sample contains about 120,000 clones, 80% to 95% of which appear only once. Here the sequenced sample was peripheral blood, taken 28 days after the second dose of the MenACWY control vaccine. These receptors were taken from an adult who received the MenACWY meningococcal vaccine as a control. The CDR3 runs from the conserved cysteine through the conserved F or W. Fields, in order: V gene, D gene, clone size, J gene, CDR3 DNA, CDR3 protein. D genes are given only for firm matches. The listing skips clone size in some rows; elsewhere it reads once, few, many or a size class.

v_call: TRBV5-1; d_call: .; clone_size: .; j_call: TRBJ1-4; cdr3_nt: TGCGCCAGCAGCTTGGGCTGGGGTGGGCAAAGTGAAAAACTGTTTTTT; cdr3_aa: CASSLGWGGQSEKLFF
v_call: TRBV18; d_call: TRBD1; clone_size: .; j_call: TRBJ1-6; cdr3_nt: TGTGCCAGCTCAAAGGACAGGGTGAAAGATAATTCACCCCTCCACTTT; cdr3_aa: CASSKDRVKDNSPLHF
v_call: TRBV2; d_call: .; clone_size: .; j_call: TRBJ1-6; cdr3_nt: TGTGCCAGCAGTGAAAAGGCAGGGAAATCACCCCTCCACTTT; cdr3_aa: CASSEKAGKSPLHF
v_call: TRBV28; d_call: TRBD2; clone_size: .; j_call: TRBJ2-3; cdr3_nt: TGTGCCAGCTCACACGACCTAGCGGGAGTAGGGGGTACGCAGTATTTT; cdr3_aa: CASSHDLAGVGGTQYF
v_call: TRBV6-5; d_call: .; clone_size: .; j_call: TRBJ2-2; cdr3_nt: TGTGCCAGCAGTTACCCGGGACCGCACACCGGGGAGCTGTTTTTT; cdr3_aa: CASSYPGPHTGELFF
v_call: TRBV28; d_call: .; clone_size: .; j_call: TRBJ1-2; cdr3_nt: TGTGCCAGCAGTTCGCACCTATCGTTCGGCTACACCTTC; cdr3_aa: CASSSHLSFGYTF
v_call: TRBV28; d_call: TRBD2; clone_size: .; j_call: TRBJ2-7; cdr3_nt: TGTGCCAGCAGTACAGCTAGCGGGAGTTTCCACGAGCAGTACTTC; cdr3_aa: CASSTASGSFHEQYF
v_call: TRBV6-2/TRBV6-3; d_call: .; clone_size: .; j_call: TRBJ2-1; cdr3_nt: TGTGCCAGCAGTTATACGAAGGCTAGTTTGTACAATGAGCAGTTCTTC; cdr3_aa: CASSYTKASLYNEQFF
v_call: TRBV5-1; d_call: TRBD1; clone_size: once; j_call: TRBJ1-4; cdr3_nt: TGCGCCAGCAGCTTGGTCCCAGGGGGCCCTGCAACTAATGAAAAACTGTTTTTT; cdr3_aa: CASSLVPGGPATNEKLFF
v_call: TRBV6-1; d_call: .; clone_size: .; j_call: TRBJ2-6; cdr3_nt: TGTGCCAGCAGTGAATTCAGGGGTGGTGGGGCCAACGTCCTGACTTTC; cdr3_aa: CASSEFRGGGANVLTF
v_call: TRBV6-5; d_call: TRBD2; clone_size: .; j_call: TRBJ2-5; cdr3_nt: TGTGCCAGCAGTTGGGGACTAGCGAAAGGCGAGACCCAGTACTTC; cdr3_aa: CASSWGLAKGETQYF
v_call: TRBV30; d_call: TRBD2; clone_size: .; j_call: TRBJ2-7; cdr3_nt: TGTGCCTGGAGGATTAGCGGGAGTAACGAGCAGTACTTC; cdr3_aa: CAWRISGSNEQYF
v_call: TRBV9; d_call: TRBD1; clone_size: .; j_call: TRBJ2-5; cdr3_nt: TGTGCCAGCAGCTTCGGACAGGGGTTTGGTCGAGAGACCCAGTACTTC; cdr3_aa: CASSFGQGFGRETQYF
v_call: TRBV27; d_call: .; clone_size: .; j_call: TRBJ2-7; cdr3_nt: TGTGCCAGCAGTTTGGCGGGAAACGAGCAGTACTTC; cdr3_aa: CASSLAGNEQYF
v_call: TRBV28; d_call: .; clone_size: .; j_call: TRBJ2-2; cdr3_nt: TGTGCCAGCAGACGTACAGGGTCCGGGGAGCTGTTTTTT; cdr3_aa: CASRRTGSGELFF
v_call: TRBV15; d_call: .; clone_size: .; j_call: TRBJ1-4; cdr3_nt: TGTGCCACCAGCAGTCTTAATGAAAAACTGTTTTTT; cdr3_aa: CATSSLNEKLFF
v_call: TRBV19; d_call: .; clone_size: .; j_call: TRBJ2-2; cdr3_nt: TGTGCCAGTAGCTCGGGAGTCAAGACGGACACCGGGGAGCTGTTTTTT; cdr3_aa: CASSSGVKTDTGELFF
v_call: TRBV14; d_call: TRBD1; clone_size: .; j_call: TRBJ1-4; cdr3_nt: TGTGCCAGCAGCCATCGACAGGGAAGGGAAAAACTGTTTTTT; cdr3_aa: CASSHRQGREKLFF
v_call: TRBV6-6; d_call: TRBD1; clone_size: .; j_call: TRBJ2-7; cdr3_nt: TGTGCCAGCAGTTACCCCGGACAGGGGAAGTACGAGCAGTACTTC; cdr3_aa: CASSYPGQGKYEQYF
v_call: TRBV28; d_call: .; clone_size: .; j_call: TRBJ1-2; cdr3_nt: TGTGCCAGCAGTTTAGGGACATTGGACAGCCGCTATGGCTACACCTTC; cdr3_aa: CASSLGTLDSRYGYTF
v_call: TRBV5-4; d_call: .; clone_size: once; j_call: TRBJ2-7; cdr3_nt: TGTGCCAGCAGCTTGGCTGGGGAGCAGTACTTC; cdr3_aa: CASSLAGEQYF
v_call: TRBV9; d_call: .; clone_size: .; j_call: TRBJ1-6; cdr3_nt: TGTGCCAGCAGCGCCCGGGGGGTTCAGGGTTCACCCCTCCACTTT; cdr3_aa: CASSARGVQGSPLHF
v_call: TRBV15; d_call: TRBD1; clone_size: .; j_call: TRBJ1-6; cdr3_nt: TGTGCCACCAGCAGAGACCAACGGGACAGGGCTTCACCCCTCCACTTT; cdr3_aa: CATSRDQRDRASPLHF
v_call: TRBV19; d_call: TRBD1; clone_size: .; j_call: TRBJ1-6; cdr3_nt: TGTGCCAGTAGTACAACAGGGGGCCTCAATAATTCACCCCTCCACTTT; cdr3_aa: CASSTTGGLNNSPLHF
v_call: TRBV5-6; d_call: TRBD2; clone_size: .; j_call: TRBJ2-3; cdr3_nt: TGTGCCAGCAGCTACGGGACTAGCGGGCCCTCCGGGAGTCCGCAGTATTTT; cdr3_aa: CASSYGTSGPSGSPQYF
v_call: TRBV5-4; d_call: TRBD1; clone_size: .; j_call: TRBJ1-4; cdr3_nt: TGTGCCAGCAGCCCAGTACAGGGGCCTAATGAAAAACTGTTTTTT; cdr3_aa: CASSPVQGPNEKLFF
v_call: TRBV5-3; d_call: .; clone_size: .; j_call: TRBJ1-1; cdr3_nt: TGTGCCAGAAGCCTGGACGGGACACGGAGTGAAGCTTTCTTT; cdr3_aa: CARSLDGTRSEAFF